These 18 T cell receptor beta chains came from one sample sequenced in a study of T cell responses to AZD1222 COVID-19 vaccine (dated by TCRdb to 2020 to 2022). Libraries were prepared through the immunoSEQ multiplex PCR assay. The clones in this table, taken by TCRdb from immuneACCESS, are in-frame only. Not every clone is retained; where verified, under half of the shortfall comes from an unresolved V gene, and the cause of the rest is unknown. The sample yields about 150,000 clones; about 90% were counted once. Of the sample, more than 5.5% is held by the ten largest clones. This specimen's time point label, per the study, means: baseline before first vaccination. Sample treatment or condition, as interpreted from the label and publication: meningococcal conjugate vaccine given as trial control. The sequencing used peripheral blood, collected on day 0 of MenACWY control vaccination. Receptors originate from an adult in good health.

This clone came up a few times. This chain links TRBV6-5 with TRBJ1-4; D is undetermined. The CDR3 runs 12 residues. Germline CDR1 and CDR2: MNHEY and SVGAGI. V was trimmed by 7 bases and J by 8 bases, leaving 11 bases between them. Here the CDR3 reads CASTNPGEKLFF. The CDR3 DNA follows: TGTGCCAGCACCAACCCGGGGGAAAAACTGTTTTTT.

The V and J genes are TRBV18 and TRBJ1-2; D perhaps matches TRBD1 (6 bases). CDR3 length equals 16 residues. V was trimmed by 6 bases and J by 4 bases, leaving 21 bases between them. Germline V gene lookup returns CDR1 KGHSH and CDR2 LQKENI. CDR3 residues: CASSTTGSGLSYGYTF. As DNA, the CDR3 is TGTGCCAGCTCGACAACAGGGTCCGGACTCAGCTATGGCTACACCTTC.

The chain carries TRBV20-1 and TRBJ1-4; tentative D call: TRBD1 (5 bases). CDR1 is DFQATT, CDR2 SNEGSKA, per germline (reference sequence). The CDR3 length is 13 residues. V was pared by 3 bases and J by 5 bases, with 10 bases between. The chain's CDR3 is CSASSGLNEKLFF. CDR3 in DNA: TGCAGTGCTAGTTCAGGGCTCAATGAAAAACTGTTTTTT.

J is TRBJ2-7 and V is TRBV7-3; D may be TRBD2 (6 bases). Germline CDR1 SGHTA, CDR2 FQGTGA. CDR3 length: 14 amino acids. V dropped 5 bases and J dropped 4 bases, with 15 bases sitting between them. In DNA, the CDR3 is TGTGCCAGCAGCCCATATGGTGGGGGGTACGAGCAGTACTTC. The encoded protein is CASSPYGGGYEQYF.

DNA of the CDR3: TGTGCCAGCCGAGGCCCCCCGTCCTACGAGCAGTACGTC. Translating it yields CASRGPPSYEQYV. The chain is built from TRBV28 and TRBJ2-7; D is undetermined. The CDR3 has 13 residues. CDR1 and CDR2 from the germline V gene are MDHEN and SYDVKM. The V end was cut by 8 bases, the J end by 1 base, with 12 bases between.

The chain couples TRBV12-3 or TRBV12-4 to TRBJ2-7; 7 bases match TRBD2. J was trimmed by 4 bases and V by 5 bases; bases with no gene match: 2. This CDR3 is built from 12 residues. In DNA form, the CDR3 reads TGTGCCAGCAGTCGGGGAGGGTACGAGCAGTACTTC. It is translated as CASSRGGYEQYF.

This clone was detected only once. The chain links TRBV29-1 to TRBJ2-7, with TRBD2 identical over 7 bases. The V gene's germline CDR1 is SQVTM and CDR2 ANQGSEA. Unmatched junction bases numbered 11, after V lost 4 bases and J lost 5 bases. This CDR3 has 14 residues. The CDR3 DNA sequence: TGCAGCGTTGCCGACCGTGGCGGGAGACACGAGCAGTACTTC. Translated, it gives CSVADRGGRHEQYF.

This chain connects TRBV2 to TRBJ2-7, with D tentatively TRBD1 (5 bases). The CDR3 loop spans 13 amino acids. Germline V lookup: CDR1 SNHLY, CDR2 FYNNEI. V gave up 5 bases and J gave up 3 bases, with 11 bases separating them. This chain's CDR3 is CASSFGRVYEQYF. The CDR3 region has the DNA TGTGCCAGCAGTTTTGGCAGGGTCTACGAGCAGTACTTC.

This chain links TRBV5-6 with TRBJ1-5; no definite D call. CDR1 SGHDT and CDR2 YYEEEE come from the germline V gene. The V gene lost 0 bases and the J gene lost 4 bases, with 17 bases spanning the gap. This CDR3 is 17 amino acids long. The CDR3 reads CASSLAQGFGTNQPQHF. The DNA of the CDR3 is TGTGCCAGCAGCTTGGCCCAAGGGTTTGGAACAAATCAGCCCCAGCATTTT. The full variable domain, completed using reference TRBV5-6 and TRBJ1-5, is DAGVTQSPTHLIKTRGQQVTLRCSPKSGHDTVSWYQQALGQGPQFIFQYYEEEERQRGNFPDRFSGHQFPNYSSELNVNALLLGDSALYLCASSLAQGFGTNQPQHFGDGTRLSIL.

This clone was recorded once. CDR3 DNA sequence: TGTGCCAGCAGTTACCCGGGATCAGTTCCATACGAGCAGTACTTC. Amino acids: CASSYPGSVPYEQYF. This sequence joins TRBV6-2 or TRBV6-3 and TRBJ2-7, with D possibly matching TRBD2 (5 bases). Germline CDR1 is MNHEY and CDR2 is SVGEGT. The CDR3 sequence is 15 residues long. V dropped 2 bases and J dropped 4 bases, with 15 bases sitting between them.

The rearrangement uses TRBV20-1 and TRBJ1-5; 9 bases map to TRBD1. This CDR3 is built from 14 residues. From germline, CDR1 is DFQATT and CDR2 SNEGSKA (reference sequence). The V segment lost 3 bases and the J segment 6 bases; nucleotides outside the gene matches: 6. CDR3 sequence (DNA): TGCAGTGCTAGTGGGGACAGGGTCGGTCAGCCCCAGCATTTT. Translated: CSASGDRVGQPQHF.

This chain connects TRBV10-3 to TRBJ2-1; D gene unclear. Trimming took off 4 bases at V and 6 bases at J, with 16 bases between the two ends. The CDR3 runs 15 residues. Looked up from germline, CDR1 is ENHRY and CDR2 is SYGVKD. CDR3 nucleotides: TGTGCCATCAGTGCTCTGGGCGGACGATCCAATGAGCAGTTCTTC. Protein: CAISALGGRSNEQFF.

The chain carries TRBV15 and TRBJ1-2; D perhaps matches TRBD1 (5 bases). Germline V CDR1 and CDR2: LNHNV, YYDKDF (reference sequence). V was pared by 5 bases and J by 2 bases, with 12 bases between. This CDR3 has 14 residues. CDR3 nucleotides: TGTGCCACCAGCCCGGGAGCAGGGAACTATGGCTACACCTTC. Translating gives CATSPGAGNYGYTF.

CDR3 loop: CASSLAGPGTGELFF. CDR3 coding DNA: TGCGCCAGCAGCTTGGCAGGGCCGGGCACCGGGGAGCTGTTTTTT. The V gene is TRBV5-1, the J gene TRBJ2-2, with D maybe TRBD1 (5 bases). V was clipped by 0 bases and J by 4 bases, with 10 bases between them. Germline CDR1 reads SGHRS; CDR2 reads YFSETQ. This CDR3 has 15 amino acids.

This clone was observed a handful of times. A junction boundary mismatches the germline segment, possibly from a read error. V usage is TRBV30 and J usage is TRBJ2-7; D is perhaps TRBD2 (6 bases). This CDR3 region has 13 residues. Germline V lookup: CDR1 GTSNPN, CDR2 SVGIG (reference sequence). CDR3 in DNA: TGTGCCGGGAGGCAGGCTAGTTCACTCCCCAAACTCTTC. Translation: CAGRQASSLPKLF.

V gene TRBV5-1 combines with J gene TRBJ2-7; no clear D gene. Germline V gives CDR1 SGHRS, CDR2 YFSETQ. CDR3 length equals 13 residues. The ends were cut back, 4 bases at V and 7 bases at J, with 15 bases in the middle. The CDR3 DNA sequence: TGCGCCAGCAGCCTTCAACCCAGTGGGGAGCAGTACTTC. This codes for CASSLQPSGEQYF.

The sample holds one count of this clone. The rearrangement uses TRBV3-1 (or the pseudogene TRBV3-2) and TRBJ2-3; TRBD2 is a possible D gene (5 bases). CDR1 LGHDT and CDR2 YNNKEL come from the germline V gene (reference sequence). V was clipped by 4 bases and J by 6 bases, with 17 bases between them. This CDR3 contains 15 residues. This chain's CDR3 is CASSLGGAFQDTQYF. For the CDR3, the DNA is TGTGCCAGCAGCCTCGGAGGAGCTTTCCAGGATACGCAGTATTTT.

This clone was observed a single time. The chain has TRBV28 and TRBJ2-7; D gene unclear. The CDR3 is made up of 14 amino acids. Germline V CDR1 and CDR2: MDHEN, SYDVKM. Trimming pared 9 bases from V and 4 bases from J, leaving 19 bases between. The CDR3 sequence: CASNSPSSRYEQYV. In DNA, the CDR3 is TGTGCCAGTAACAGCCCTAGTTCTAGATACGAGCAGTACGTC.